This T cell receptor beta chain was sequenced for a study of T cell clonotyping in hematopoietic cell transplantation. Looking at the study overall: Recipients' pretransplant samples followed cytoreduction. General study results and limits: At the given depth, recipient repertoires were over 95% de novo clonotypes.

TCRdb's copy holds only in-frame clones and misses some; the assay was immunoSEQ multiplex PCR. The sample lists around 1,900 clones; about 93% were seen once. Described time point: recipient sample about 28 days before transplant, after cytoreduction. Recipient blood drawn about 28 days pretransplant and days 30, 100, 180 after. With respect to this clone: Its antigen remains unknown.

CDR1 and CDR2 from the germline V gene are MNHEY and SMNVEV (reference sequence). This CDR3 is built from 15 residues. Losses at the gene ends were 2 bases for V and 4 bases for J; bases not matched to a gene: 5. Sequences were derived from peripheral blood mononuclear cells, sampled before stem cell transplant. This receptor was identified in a woman between 50 and 59 years old with acute myeloid leukemia. Some clones in this sample may be carry-over from other donors' samples. The rearrangement uses TRBV27 and TRBJ2-3, with TRBD1 identical over 8 bases. CDR3 nucleotides: TGTGCCAGCAGTTTAAGAGGACAGGGCCCAGATACGCAGTATTTT. Translation gives CASSLRGQGPDTQYF.